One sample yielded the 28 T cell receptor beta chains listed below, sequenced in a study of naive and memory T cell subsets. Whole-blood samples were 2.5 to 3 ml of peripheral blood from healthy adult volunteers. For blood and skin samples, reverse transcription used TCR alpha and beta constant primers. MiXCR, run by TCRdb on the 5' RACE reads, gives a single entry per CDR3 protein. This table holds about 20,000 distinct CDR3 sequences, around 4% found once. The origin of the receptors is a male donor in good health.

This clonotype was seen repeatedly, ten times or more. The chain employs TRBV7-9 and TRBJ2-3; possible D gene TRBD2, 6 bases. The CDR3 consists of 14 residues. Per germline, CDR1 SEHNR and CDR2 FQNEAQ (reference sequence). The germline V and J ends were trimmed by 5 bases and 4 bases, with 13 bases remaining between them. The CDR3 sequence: CASSPVGDSDTQYF. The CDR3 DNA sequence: TGTGCCAGCAGCCCTGTGGGGGACTCAGATACGCAGTATTTT.

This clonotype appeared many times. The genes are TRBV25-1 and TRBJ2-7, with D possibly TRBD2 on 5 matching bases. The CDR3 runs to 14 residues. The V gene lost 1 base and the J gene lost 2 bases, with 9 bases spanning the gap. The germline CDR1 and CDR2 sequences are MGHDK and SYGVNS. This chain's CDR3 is CASSESGGPYEQYF. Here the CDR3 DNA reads TGTGCCAGCAGTGAATCCGGAGGCCCCTACGAGCAGTACTTC.

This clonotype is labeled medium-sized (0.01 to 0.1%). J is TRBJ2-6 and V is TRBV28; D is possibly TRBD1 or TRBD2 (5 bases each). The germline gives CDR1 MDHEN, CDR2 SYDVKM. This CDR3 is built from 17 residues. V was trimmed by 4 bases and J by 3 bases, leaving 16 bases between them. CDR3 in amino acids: CASSSRDGTFGANVLTF. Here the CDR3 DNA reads TGTGCCAGCAGTTCCCGGGACGGCACTTTTGGGGCCAACGTCCTGACTTTC.

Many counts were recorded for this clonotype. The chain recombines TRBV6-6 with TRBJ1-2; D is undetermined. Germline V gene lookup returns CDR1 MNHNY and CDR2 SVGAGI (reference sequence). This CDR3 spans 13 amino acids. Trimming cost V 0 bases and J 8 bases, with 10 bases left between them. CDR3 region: CASSYSTPGGYTF. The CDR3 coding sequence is TGTGCCAGCAGTTACTCGACACCCGGCGGCTACACCTTC.

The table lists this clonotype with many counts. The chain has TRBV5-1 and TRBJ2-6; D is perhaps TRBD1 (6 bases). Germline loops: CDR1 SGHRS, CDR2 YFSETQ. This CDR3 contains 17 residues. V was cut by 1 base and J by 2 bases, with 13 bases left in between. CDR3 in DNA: TGCGCCAGCAGCTTGTTGAACAGGGAAGCTGGGGCCAACGTCCTGACTTTC. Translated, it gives CASSLLNREAGANVLTF.

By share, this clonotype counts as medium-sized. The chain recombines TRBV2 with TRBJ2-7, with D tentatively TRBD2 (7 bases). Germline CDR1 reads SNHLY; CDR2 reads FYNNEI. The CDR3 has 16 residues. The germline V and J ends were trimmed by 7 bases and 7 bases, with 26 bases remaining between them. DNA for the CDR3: TGTGCCAGCACGCGGGCGGCGAACGGGGGGCGAGAGGAGCAGTACTTC. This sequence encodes CASTRAANGGREEQYF.

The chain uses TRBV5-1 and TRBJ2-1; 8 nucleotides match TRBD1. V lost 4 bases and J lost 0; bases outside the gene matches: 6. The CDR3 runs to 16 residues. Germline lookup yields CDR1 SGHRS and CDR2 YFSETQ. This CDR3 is CASSLRTGSSYNEQFF. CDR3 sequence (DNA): TGCGCCAGCAGCCTACGGACAGGGAGCTCCTACAATGAGCAGTTCTTC.

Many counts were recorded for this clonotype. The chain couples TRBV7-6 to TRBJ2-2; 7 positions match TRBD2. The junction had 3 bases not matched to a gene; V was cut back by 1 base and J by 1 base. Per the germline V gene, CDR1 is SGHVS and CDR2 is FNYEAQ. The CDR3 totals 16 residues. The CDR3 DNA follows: TGTGCCAGCAGCTTAGGTCTAGCGGTGAACACCGGGGAGCTGTTTTTT. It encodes CASSLGLAVNTGELFF. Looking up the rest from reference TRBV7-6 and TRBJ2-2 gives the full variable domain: GAGVSQSPRYKVTKRGQDVALRCDPISGHVSLYWYRQALGQGPEFLTYFNYEAQQDKSGLPNDRFSAERPEGSISTLTIQRTEQRDSAMYRCASSLGLAVNTGELFFGEGSRLTVL.

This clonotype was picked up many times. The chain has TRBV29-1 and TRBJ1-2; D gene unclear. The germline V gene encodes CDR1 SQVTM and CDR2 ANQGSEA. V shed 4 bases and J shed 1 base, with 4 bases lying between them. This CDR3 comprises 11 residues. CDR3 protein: CSVGVNYGYTF. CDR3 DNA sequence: TGCAGCGTTGGGGTTAACTATGGCTACACCTTC.

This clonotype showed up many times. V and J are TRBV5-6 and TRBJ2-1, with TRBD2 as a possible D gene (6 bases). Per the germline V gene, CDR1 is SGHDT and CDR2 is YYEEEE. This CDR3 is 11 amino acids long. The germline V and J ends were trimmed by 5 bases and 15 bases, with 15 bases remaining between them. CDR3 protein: CASSAWGDSFF. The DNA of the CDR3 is TGTGCCAGCAGTGCGTGGGGGGATTCGTTCTTC.

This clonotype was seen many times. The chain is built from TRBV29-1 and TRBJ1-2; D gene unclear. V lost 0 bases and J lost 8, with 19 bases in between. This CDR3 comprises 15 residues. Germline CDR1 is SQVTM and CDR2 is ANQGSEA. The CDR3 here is CSVEDGSTVKKGYTF. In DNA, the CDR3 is TGCAGCGTTGAAGATGGCAGCACGGTGAAAAAAGGCTACACCTTC.

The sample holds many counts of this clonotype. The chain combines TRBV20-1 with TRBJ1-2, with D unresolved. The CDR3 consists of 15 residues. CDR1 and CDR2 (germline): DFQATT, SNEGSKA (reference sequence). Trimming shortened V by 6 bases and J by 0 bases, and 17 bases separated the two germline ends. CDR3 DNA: TGCAGTGCCCCCCCCCCCGGGCGAGCTAACTATGGCTACACCTTC. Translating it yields CSAPPPGRANYGYTF.

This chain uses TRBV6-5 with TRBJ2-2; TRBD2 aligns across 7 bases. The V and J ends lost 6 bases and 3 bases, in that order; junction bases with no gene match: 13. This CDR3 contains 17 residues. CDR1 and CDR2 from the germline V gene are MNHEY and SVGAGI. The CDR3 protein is CASSSQSGTVYTGELFF. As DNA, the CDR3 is TGTGCCAGCAGCTCCCAAAGCGGGACCGTATACACCGGGGAGCTGTTTTTT.

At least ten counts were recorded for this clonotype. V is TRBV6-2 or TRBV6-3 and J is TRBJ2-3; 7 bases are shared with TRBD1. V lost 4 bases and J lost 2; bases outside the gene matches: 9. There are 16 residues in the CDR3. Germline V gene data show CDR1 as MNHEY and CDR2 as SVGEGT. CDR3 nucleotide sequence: TGTGCCAGCAGTTCACCAAGACAGGGACCCACAGATACGCAGTATTTT. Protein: CASSSPRQGPTDTQYF.

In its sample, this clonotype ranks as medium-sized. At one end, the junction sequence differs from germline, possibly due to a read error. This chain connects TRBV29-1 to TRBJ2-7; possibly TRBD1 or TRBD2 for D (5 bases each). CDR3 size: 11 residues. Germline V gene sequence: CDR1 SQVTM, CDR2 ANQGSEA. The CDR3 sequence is CSVGTSHEQYF. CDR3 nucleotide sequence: TGCAGCGTCGGGACCTCCCACGAGCAGTACTTC.

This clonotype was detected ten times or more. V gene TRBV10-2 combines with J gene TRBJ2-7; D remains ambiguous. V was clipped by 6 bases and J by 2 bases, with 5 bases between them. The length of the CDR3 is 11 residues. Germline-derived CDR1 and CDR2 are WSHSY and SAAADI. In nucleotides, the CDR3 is TGCGCCAGCAGGGAAACCTACGAGCAGTACTTC. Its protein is CASRETYEQYF.

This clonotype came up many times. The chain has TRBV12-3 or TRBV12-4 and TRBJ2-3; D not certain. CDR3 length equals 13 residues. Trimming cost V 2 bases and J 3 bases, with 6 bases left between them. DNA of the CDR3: TGTGCCAGCAGTTTATACACGACAGATACGCAGTATTTT. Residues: CASSLYTTDTQYF.

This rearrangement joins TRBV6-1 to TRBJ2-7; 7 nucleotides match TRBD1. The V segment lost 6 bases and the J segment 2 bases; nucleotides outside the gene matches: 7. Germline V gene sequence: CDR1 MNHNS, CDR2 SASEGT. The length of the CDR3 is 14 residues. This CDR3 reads CASSYRDSPYEQYF. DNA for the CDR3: TGTGCCAGCAGCTACCGGGACAGTCCCTACGAGCAGTACTTC.

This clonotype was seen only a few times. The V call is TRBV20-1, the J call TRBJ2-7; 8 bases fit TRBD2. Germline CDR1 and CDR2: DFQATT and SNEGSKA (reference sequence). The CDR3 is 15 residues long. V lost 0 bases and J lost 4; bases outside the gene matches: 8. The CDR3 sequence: CSARDSLAGAYEQYF. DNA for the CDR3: TGCAGTGCTAGAGATTCGCTAGCGGGTGCATACGAGCAGTACTTC.

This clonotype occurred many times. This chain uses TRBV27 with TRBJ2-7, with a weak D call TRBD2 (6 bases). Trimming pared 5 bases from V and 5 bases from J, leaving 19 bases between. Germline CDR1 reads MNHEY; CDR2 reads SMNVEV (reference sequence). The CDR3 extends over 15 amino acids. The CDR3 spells CASSLREFVSHEQYF. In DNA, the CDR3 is TGTGCCAGCAGTCTACGGGAGTTTGTCTCTCACGAGCAGTACTTC.

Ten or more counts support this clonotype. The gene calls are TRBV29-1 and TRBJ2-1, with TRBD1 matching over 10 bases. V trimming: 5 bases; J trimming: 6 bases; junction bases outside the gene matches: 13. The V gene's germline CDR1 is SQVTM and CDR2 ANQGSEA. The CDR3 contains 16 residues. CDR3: CSVSDRGLSSFNEQFF. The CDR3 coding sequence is TGCAGCGTTTCCGACAGGGGGCTTTCGAGCTTCAATGAGCAGTTCTTC.

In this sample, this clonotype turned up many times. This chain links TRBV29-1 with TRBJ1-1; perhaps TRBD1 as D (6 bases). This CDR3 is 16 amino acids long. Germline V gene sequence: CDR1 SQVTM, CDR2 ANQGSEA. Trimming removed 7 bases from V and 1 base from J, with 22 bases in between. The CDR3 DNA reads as TGCAGCGCCGTAACTTCTCCGGGGGCCCCGAACACTGAAGCTTTCTTT. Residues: CSAVTSPGAPNTEAFF.

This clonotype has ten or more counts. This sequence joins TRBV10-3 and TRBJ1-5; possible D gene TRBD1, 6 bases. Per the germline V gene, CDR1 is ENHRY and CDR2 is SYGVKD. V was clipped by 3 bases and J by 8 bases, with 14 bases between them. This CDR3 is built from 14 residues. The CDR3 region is CAISDGGAREPQHF. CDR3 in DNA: TGTGCCATCAGTGATGGGGGGGCTCGGGAGCCCCAGCATTTT.

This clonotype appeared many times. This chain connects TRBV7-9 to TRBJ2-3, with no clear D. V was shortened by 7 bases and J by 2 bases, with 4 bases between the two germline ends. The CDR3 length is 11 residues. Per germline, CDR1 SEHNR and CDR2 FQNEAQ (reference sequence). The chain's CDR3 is CASTYTDTQYF. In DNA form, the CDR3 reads TGTGCCAGCACCTACACAGATACGCAGTATTTT.

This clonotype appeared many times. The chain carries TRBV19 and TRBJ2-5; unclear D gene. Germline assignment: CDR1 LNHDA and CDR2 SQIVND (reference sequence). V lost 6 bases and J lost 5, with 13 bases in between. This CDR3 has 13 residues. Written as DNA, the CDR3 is TGTGCCAGTAGAGGTGGCGGACGGGAGACCCAGTACTTC. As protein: CASRGGGRETQYF.

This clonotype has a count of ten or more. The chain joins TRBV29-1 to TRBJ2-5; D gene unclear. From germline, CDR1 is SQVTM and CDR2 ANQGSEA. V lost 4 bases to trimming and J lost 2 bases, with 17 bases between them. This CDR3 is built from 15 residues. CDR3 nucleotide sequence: TGCAGCGTTGGGGGTCTACGGAACAGACAAGAGACCCAGTACTTC. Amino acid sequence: CSVGGLRNRQETQYF. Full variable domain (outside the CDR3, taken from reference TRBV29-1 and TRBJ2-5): SAVISQKPSRDICQRGTSLTIQCQVDSQVTMMFWYRQQPGQSLTLIATANQGSEATYESGFVIDKFPISRPNLTFSTLTVSNMSPEDSSIYLCSVGGLRNRQETQYFGPGTRLLVL.

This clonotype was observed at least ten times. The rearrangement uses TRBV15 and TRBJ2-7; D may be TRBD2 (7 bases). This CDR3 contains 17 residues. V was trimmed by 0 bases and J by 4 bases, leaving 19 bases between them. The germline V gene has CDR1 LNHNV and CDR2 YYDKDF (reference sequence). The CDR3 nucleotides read TGTGCCACCAGCAGAGATACTTTGGGGGGGGGCATGTACGAGCAGTACTTC. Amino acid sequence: CATSRDTLGGGMYEQYF. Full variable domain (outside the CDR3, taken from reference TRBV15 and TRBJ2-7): DAMVIQNPRYQVTQFGKPVTLSCSQTLNHNVMYWYQQKSSQAPKLLFHYYDKDFNNEADTPDNFQSRRPNTSFCFLDIRSPGLGDTAMYLCATSRDTLGGGMYEQYFGPGTRLTVT.

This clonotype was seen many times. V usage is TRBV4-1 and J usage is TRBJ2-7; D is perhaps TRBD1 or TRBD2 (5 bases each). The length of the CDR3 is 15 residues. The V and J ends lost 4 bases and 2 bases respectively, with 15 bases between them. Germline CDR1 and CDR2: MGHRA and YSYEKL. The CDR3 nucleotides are TGCGCCAGCAGCCCGACTACCCCAGGGACCTACGAGCAGTACTTC. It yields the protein CASSPTTPGTYEQYF.